The next 2 T cell receptor beta chains were all read from a single sample in a study of blood T cell repertoires in COVID-19. Sequencing used immunoSEQ multiplex PCR; TCRdb keeps in-frame clones, though not all of them. This sample has roughly 250,000 clones, with roughly 86% found just once. Sequencing was carried out using PBMCs or T cells enriched from blood (not recorded which). The origin of the receptors is a woman aged 50 to 65 who had recovered from COVID-19.

As for this clone: Germline is not matched at one junction end, which may reflect a read error. This chain uses TRBV6-5 with TRBJ2-2; TRBD2 aligns across 7 bases. The length of the CDR3 is 14 residues. CDR1 is MNHEY and CDR2 is SVGAGI in the germline V gene. CDR3 protein: CAGRLASNTGELFF. The CDR3 DNA is TGTGCCGGCAGACTAGCCTCGAACACCGGGGAGCTGTTTTTT.

V is TRBV10-3 and J is TRBJ2-1, with TRBD2 identical over 9 bases. Trimming cost V 2 bases and J 6 bases; bases outside gene matches: 5. The V gene's germline CDR1 is ENHRY and CDR2 SYGVKD. This CDR3 is built from 15 residues. The CDR3 nucleotides are TGTGCCATCAGTGAGGGTGCGGGAGGGCGCAATGAGCAGTTCTTC. Translated, it gives CAISEGAGGRNEQFF.